In this sample, the clone carrying this T cell receptor (beta chain) turned up a few times. This record comes from a study of long-term antiretroviral therapy in people with HIV. immunoSEQ v3.0 was run at survey level. TCRdb's copy holds only in-frame clones and misses some; the assay was immunoSEQ multiplex PCR. Altogether some 26,000 clones are present, 76% being singletons, with the ten largest covering about 11%. HIV-positive participants all received treatment in the United States. This material consisted of unsorted PBMCs, taken 1.1 years before starting antiretroviral therapy. This TCR came from a woman aged 40-49 years with HIV.

The CDR3 coding sequence is TGCAGCGTTGAGGTGGGGCTAAACACCGGGGAGCTGTTTTTT. It specifies CSVEVGLNTGELFF. The rearrangement uses TRBV29-1 and TRBJ2-2; D is perhaps TRBD1 (5 bases). The V gene lost 3 bases and the J gene lost 2 bases, with 10 bases spanning the gap. CDR1 SQVTM and CDR2 ANQGSEA come from the germline V gene. The CDR3 totals 14 residues.